The table lists the clone carrying this TCR beta chain with many counts. As yet, its antigen is unknown. The V segment lost 2 bases and the J segment 4 bases; nucleotides outside the gene matches: 5. The germline CDR1 and CDR2 sequences are SGHKS and YYEKEE (reference sequence). This CDR3 spans 14 amino acids. This specimen comes from a study of T-cell reconstitution after alpha-beta-depleted transplantation in children. Study conclusions and caveats: Among T cells one year after transplant, newly produced cells accounted for most counts and diversity. Surviving recipient T cells and intrathymic progenitors accounted for some patients' high TCRbeta diversity at day 60. Reportedly, only several hundred clones from non-depleted graft cells drove alpha-beta T-cell counts at about two months.

A TCRbeta library incorporating unique molecular identifiers was prepared. MiXCR, applied by TCRdb to the PCR reads, yields one record per CDR3 protein. This sample has 580,000 or so distinct CDR3 sequences, with 23% found just once. Sample: PBMCs, mostly from graft donor cells, taken 360 days after TCRalphabeta/CD19-depleted stem cell transplant. This sequence was found in a boy less than two years old who had a stem cell transplant for acute myeloid leukemia, so the T cells may come from the graft donor. This sequence joins TRBV5-5 and TRBJ1-2, with 7 bases fitting TRBD1. CDR3 sequence: CASSFGDSLYGYTF. CDR3 sequence (DNA): TGTGCCAGCAGCTTCGGGGACAGCCTCTATGGCTACACCTTC.